This paragraph covers one T cell receptor (beta chain) sequence. Its target is unknown. The record originates from a study of a mutant IDH1 vaccine in newly diagnosed glioma. Study context: The first vaccination came 4-6 weeks after radiotherapy alone, or with temozolomide cycles.

Profiling relied on immunoSEQ multiplex PCR, and the TCRdb table lists in-frame clones only, not all of them. The table lists about 32,000 clones, 60% to 85% of them singletons. Documented time point: week 35, safety follow-up. Topical imiquimod accompanied each vaccine dose, which consisted of 300 ug of mutant IDH1 20-mer peptide. Broader study findings: Pseudoprogression looked unconnected to shifts in top peripheral T cell clonotypes. The occurrence of vaccine-induced immune responses was seen in 90% to 95% of patients.

The CDR3 runs 13 residues. CDR1 is SGDLS and CDR2 is YYNGEE in the germline V gene. Deletions cut 0 bases from V and 6 bases from J, with 7 bases between. The V call is TRBV9, the J call TRBJ2-1, with D possibly TRBD2 on 6 matching bases. The receptor was derived from a woman between 25 and 40 years old with glioma. Some clones in this sample may be carry-over from other donors' samples. The sequencing here drew on PBMCs, taken from a glioma patient whose treatment included an IDH1 peptide vaccine. The CDR3 sequence: CASSVAGLNEQFF. The CDR3 DNA sequence: TGTGCCAGCAGCGTAGCGGGACTCAATGAGCAGTTCTTC.